This T cell receptor beta chain is drawn from a study of T cells in Graves' hyperthyroidism and ophthalmopathy. Study in general: Before any treatment, at initial diagnosis, peripheral blood was collected.

V lost 2 bases and J 4 bases, leaving 8 bases between the germline ends. Germline values: CDR1 SQVTM, CDR2 ANQGSEA. CDR3 length: 12 amino acids. In its sample, this clonotype was seen many times. The antigen is undetermined. The CDR3 regions of TCR beta were amplified from RNA transcripts. Primed by the HTBI set, a first-round RT-PCR was run on the TCR CDR3. TCRdb processed the multiplex PCR reads anew with MiXCR; each CDR3 protein has one entry. The sample records approximately 720,000 distinct CDR3 sequences, about 19% being singletons. Study results and caveats: Median prediction lead before ophthalmopathy onset was 6 to 8 months with the model. Most thyroid clonotypes that were expanded above 0.001 also turned up in blood.

A patient was excluded if there was uncontrolled infection, other autoimmune disease, pregnancy or lactation. This clonotype was sampled from a woman between 45 and 65 years old with Graves' hyperthyroidism that later progressed to Graves' ophthalmopathy. The genes are TRBV29-1 and TRBJ1-1, with no clear D. The sample comprised blood. The CDR3 loop is CSVEQRATEAFF. Here the CDR3 DNA reads TGCAGCGTTGAACAGCGGGCCACTGAAGCTTTCTTT.